These 26 T cell receptor beta chains originate from one sample sequenced in a study of blood T cell repertoires in COVID-19. Sequenced by immunoSEQ multiplex PCR; TCRdb stores in-frame clones only, minus some. The repertoire has some 330,000 clones, approximately 89% of them found once; the top ten carry 1.5% to 2.5%. What was sequenced was PBMCs or T cells enriched from blood (not recorded which). These TCRs come from a man aged 40-49 years in a cohort exposed to, infected with or recovered from COVID-19 (not recorded which).

The CDR3 DNA follows: TGTGCCAGCGCCGGGGGACAGGCCAGTAGTGGCTACACCTTC. Its protein product is CASAGGQASSGYTF. J is TRBJ1-2 and V is TRBV3-1 (or the pseudogene TRBV3-2); 8 nucleotides line up with TRBD1. The CDR3 covers 14 residues. Germline V gene lookup returns CDR1 LGHDT and CDR2 YNNKEL (reference sequence). Trimming cost V 8 bases and J 7 bases; bases outside gene matches: 12.

V is TRBV2 and J is TRBJ1-6, with 7 bases that match TRBD1. Unmatched junction bases numbered 8, after V lost 5 bases and J lost 7 bases. The length of the CDR3 is 15 residues. Germline V gene lookup returns CDR1 SNHLY and CDR2 FYNNEI. This chain's CDR3 is CASSPRGGWNSPLHF. The CDR3 DNA reads as TGTGCCAGCAGTCCCCGAGGGGGCTGGAATTCACCCCTCCACTTT.

The chain employs TRBV18 and TRBJ1-1; a possible D gene is TRBD1 (6 bases). V lost 3 bases and J lost 7, with 18 bases in between. The CDR3 is made up of 15 amino acids. CDR1 KGHSH and CDR2 LQKENI come from the germline V gene. In DNA, the CDR3 is TGTGCCAGCTCACCTCCCCCAATGGACAGAGTTGAAGCTTTCTTT. Encoded protein: CASSPPPMDRVEAFF. The full variable domain, in which reference TRBV18 and TRBJ1-1 provide the parts outside the CDR3, is NAGVMQNPRHLVRRRGQEARLRCSPMKGHSHVYWYRQLPEEGLKFMVYLQKENIIDESGMPKERFSAEFPKEGPSILRIQQVVRGDSAAYFCASSPPPMDRVEAFFGQGTRLTVV.

This chain uses TRBV6-2 or TRBV6-3 with TRBJ2-7; 10 bases agree with TRBD2. V lost 0 bases to trimming and J lost 2 bases; unmatched junction nucleotides: 4. CDR1 is MNHEY, CDR2 SVGEGT, per germline. The CDR3 consists of 16 residues. The CDR3 bases are TGTGCCAGCAGTTACTCGATTACTAGCGGGGCCTACGAGCAGTACTTC. As protein: CASSYSITSGAYEQYF.

The chain carries TRBV19 and TRBJ1-1, with D possibly matching TRBD1 (5 bases). The CDR3 covers 14 residues. Germline CDR1 and CDR2: LNHDA and SQIVND (reference sequence). Deletions cut 3 bases from V and 4 bases from J, with 12 bases between. The CDR3 DNA reads TGTGCCAGTAGTATTGGGGGGGAGGCCACTGAAGCTTTCTTT. The encoded protein is CASSIGGEATEAFF.

The V and J genes are TRBV6-5 and TRBJ2-2, with D maybe TRBD2 (5 bases). CDR1 and CDR2 (germline): MNHEY, SVGAGI. The CDR3 is 14 amino acids. V lost 2 bases and J 5 bases, leaving 9 bases between the germline ends. CDR3 in amino acids: CASSYQAETGELFF. CDR3 in DNA: TGTGCCAGCAGTTACCAAGCGGAAACCGGGGAGCTGTTTTTT.

The chain has TRBV5-6 and TRBJ2-1, with a tentative D call TRBD2 (6 bases). CDR1 and CDR2 (germline): SGHDT, YYEEEE. Trimming left V 5 bases short and J 5 bases short, with 17 bases between. The CDR3 is 15 residues long. CDR3 loop: CASSSWGVSNNEQFF. The CDR3 bases are TGTGCCAGCAGTTCCTGGGGGGTTTCCAACAATGAGCAGTTCTTC.

This chain uses TRBV13 with TRBJ2-5, with TRBD2 matching over 7 bases. The CDR3 contains 17 residues. Germline V gives CDR1 PRHDT, CDR2 FYEKMQ (reference sequence). Germline trimming cut 4 bases from V and 5 bases from J; bases unmatched to any gene: 16. CDR3 sequence reads: CASSSSGQNRYRETQYF. CDR3 nucleotides: TGTGCCAGCAGCTCTAGCGGCCAGAACAGATACAGGGAGACCCAGTACTTC.

In its sample, this clone was seen a few times. The chain links TRBV27 to TRBJ2-2; TRBD2 matches at 14 bases. CDR1 and CDR2 (germline): MNHEY, SMNVEV (reference sequence). The ends lost 6 bases at V and 6 bases at J; junction bases unmatched: 12. The CDR3 has 18 residues. CDR3 protein: CASSTEPGLAGVAGELFF. The DNA of the CDR3 is TGTGCCAGCAGCACAGAACCGGGACTAGCGGGAGTAGCCGGGGAGCTGTTTTTT.

CDR3 protein: CASSLELAGGRGEQFF. The DNA of the CDR3 is TGCGCCAGCAGCTTGGAGCTAGCGGGAGGGCGAGGTGAGCAGTTCTTC. This chain connects TRBV5-1 to TRBJ2-1, with 12 bases matching TRBD2. With V trimmed by 0 bases and J by 9 bases, 7 bases remained unmatched. This CDR3 spans 16 amino acids. CDR1 is SGHRS and CDR2 is YFSETQ in the germline V gene. The entire variable domain, with the rest obtained from reference TRBV5-1 and TRBJ2-1, is as follows: KAGVTQTPRYLIKTRGQQVTLSCSPISGHRSVSWYQQTPGQGLQFLFEYFSETQRNKGNFPGRFSGRQFSNSRSEMNVSTLELGDSALYLCASSLELAGGRGEQFFGPGTRLTVL.

The gene calls are TRBV9 and TRBJ2-2; D is uncertain. Trimming took 0 bases from V and 2 from J, leaving 8 bases between them. The CDR3 extends over 15 amino acids. From germline, CDR1 is SGDLS and CDR2 YYNGEE. The CDR3 nucleotides are TGTGCCAGCAGCGTAGTTGGAGCAAACACCGGGGAGCTGTTTTTT. This codes for CASSVVGANTGELFF. The complete variable domain, with remaining parts taken from reference TRBV9 and TRBJ2-2, reads DSGVTQTPKHLITATGQRVTLRCSPRSGDLSVYWYQQSLDQGLQFLIQYYNGEERAKGNILERFSAQQFPDLHSELNLSSLELGDSALYFCASSVVGANTGELFFGEGSRLTVL.

This chain uses TRBV12-3 or TRBV12-4 with TRBJ2-7; a possible D gene is TRBD1 (5 bases). V lost 5 bases and J lost 6, with 11 bases in between. This CDR3 has 12 amino acids. Here the CDR3 reads CASSPTGGEQYF. CDR3 coding DNA: TGTGCCAGCAGTCCAACAGGCGGCGAGCAGTACTTC.

The V and J genes are TRBV5-6 and TRBJ2-1; the match to TRBD2 covers 8 bases. The CDR3 is 16 amino acids. With V trimmed by 1 base and J by 0 bases, 3 bases remained unmatched. Germline V gene lookup returns CDR1 SGHDT and CDR2 YYEEEE. The CDR3 here is CASSLLGTSSYNEQFF. CDR3 in DNA: TGTGCCAGCAGCTTGCTCGGGACTAGCTCCTACAATGAGCAGTTCTTC.

This chain links TRBV30 with TRBJ2-7; D possibly corresponds to TRBD2 (5 bases). The CDR3 consists of 11 residues. The germline CDR1 and CDR2 sequences are GTSNPN and SVGIG (reference sequence). Trimming stripped 2 bases from V and 9 bases from J, with 11 bases between. CDR3 nucleotide sequence: TGTGCCTGGAGTACACGGGAACGGCAGTACTTC. Its protein is CAWSTRERQYF.

The V and J genes are TRBV7-9 and TRBJ2-1; 9 bases line up with TRBD2. The CDR3 is 16 residues long. CDR1 and CDR2 from the germline V gene are SEHNR and FQNEAQ (reference sequence). Losses at the gene ends were 3 bases for V and 4 bases for J; bases not matched to a gene: 7. CDR3 in DNA: TGTGCCAGCAGCTTGAGGAGGACTAGCGAATACAATGAGCAGTTCTTC. As protein: CASSLRRTSEYNEQFF.

The chain links TRBV5-1 to TRBJ1-3; D uncertain. This CDR3 spans 17 amino acids. Germline V gene data show CDR1 as SGHRS and CDR2 as YFSETQ. V was trimmed by 0 bases and J by 0 bases, leaving 13 bases between them. CDR3 amino acids: CASSLGLGVLSGNTIYF. The CDR3, as DNA: TGCGCCAGCAGCTTGGGGCTAGGAGTCCTCTCTGGAAACACCATATATTTT. Variable domain in full (rest from reference TRBV5-1 and TRBJ1-3): KAGVTQTPRYLIKTRGQQVTLSCSPISGHRSVSWYQQTPGQGLQFLFEYFSETQRNKGNFPGRFSGRQFSNSRSEMNVSTLELGDSALYLCASSLGLGVLSGNTIYFGEGSWLTVV.

The chain links TRBV27 to TRBJ2-7; 12 bases fit TRBD2. This CDR3 comprises 17 residues. Germline-derived CDR1 and CDR2 are MNHEY and SMNVEV (reference sequence). J gave up 0 bases and V 5 bases, and 8 bases lay outside the gene matches. The CDR3: CASSKGTSGSSSYEQYF. CDR3 sequence (DNA): TGTGCCAGCAGTAAGGGGACTAGCGGGTCGAGCTCCTACGAGCAGTACTTC.

Only one count was recorded for this clone. This chain joins TRBV18 and TRBJ2-3; 9 nucleotides agree with TRBD1. CDR1 and CDR2 (germline): KGHSH, LQKENI. With V trimmed by 4 bases and J by 4 bases, 3 bases remained unmatched. The CDR3 has 14 amino acids. The CDR3 DNA reads TGTGCCAGCTCACGGGACAGGGTCTCAGATACGCAGTATTTT. Amino acids: CASSRDRVSDTQYF.

Only one count was recorded for this clone. This rearrangement joins TRBV5-5 to TRBJ2-1, with 9 positions matching TRBD2. Trimming at V came to 4 bases and at J to 8 bases, leaving 10 bases not matched to a gene. Germline CDR1 SGHKS, CDR2 YYEKEE (reference sequence). The CDR3 totals 15 residues. The CDR3 DNA is TGTGCCAGCAGCCAGGTTTTAGCGGGAGTGGATGAGCAGTTCTTC. Its protein is CASSQVLAGVDEQFF.

The gene calls are TRBV5-1 and TRBJ1-3; D may be TRBD1 (6 bases). V dropped 2 bases and J dropped 4 bases, with 13 bases sitting between them. Germline V lookup: CDR1 SGHRS, CDR2 YFSETQ. This CDR3 region has 15 residues. As DNA, the CDR3 is TGCGCCAGCAGCTTAACAGGGTCTGGCGGAAACACCATATATTTT. Residues: CASSLTGSGGNTIYF.

This CDR3 is CASSLDGRIGDEQYF. The CDR3 DNA sequence: TGCGCCAGCAGCTTGGACGGGAGAATCGGGGACGAGCAGTACTTC. The V gene is TRBV5-1, the J gene TRBJ2-7; possibly TRBD2 for D (6 bases). Germline CDR1 is SGHRS and CDR2 is YFSETQ. The CDR3 has 15 amino acids. The ends were cut back, 0 bases at V and 5 bases at J, with 15 bases in the middle.

This sequence joins TRBV12-5 and TRBJ2-3; D gene uncertain. V was shortened by 2 bases and J by 6 bases, with 12 bases between the two germline ends. Per germline, CDR1 LGHNT and CDR2 FRNRAP. The CDR3 length is 14 residues. The chain's CDR3 is CASGLQTGGDTQYF. Written as DNA, the CDR3 is TGTGCTAGTGGTTTGCAAACGGGTGGGGATACGCAGTATTTT.

The chain recombines TRBV6-5 with TRBJ1-3; 7 bases fit TRBD1. Trimming took 5 bases from V and 3 from J; bases not matched to a gene: 4. CDR1 and CDR2 (germline): MNHEY, SVGAGI. This CDR3 is 14 amino acids long. The CDR3 loop is CASSHRGSGNTIYF. DNA of the CDR3: TGTGCCAGCAGTCACAGGGGAAGTGGAAACACCATATATTTT.

This chain uses TRBV5-4 with TRBJ2-5; D gene uncertain. The CDR3 covers 13 residues. CDR1 SGHNT and CDR2 YYREEE come from the germline V gene (reference sequence). Trimming cost V 2 bases and J 2 bases, with 7 bases left between them. The CDR3 reads CASSFRNQETQYF. CDR3 nucleotide sequence: TGTGCCAGCAGCTTCAGAAATCAAGAGACCCAGTACTTC.

In nucleotides, the CDR3 is TGTGCCAGCAGCCCCCAAGCCGGGACTCGGAACACTGAAGCTTTCTTT. Translation gives CASSPQAGTRNTEAFF. The rearrangement joins TRBV11-2 to TRBJ1-1; possible D gene TRBD1, 5 bases. Germline values: CDR1 SGHAT, CDR2 FQNNGV. The CDR3 runs 16 residues. The V gene lost 5 bases and the J gene lost 1 base, with 17 bases spanning the gap.

The V call is TRBV3-1 (or the pseudogene TRBV3-2), the J call TRBJ2-7; 9 bases are a match to TRBD2. The ends lost 5 bases at V and 3 bases at J; junction bases unmatched: 8. Germline values: CDR1 LGHDT, CDR2 YNNKEL (reference sequence). The length of the CDR3 is 15 residues. CDR3 coding DNA: TGTGCCAGCAGCATTGACCTAGCGGGGAACTACGAGCAGTACTTC. It is translated as CASSIDLAGNYEQYF.